These 21 T cell receptor beta chains were all obtained from the same sample, sequenced in a study of CD8 T cells in Susac syndrome. Reverse transcription of about 0.45 to 1 ug RNA was carried out with random hexamers. One entry per CDR3 protein, called by TCRdb with MiXCR from the immunoSEQ multiplex PCR reads. The sample carries under 200,000 distinct CDR3 sequences, roughly 92% recorded once. The sequencing sample was made of CD4+ T cells from PBMCs. The source is a human donor with Susac syndrome.

The table lists this clonotype with a count of one. The chain employs TRBV12-3 or TRBV12-4 and TRBJ2-5; 7 nucleotides match TRBD1. This CDR3 is 14 amino acids long. The V and J ends lost 7 bases and 5 bases, in that order; junction bases with no gene match: 10. CDR3 in DNA: TGTGCCAGCACTAACATGGGACAGTGGGAGACCCAGTACTTC. As protein: CASTNMGQWETQYF.

This chain joins TRBV18 and TRBJ2-5; D is possibly TRBD1 or TRBD2 (5 bases each). CDR1 and CDR2 (germline): KGHSH, LQKENI. CDR3 size: 14 residues. The V and J ends lost 0 bases and 10 bases respectively, with 15 bases between them. The CDR3 bases are TGTGCCAGCTCACCACCGACCACGACGAGGGGCCAGTACTTC. Translated, it gives CASSPPTTTRGQYF.

The rearrangement uses TRBV30 and TRBJ2-3, with TRBD2 matching 10 bases. Germline V CDR1 and CDR2: GTSNPN, SVGIG (reference sequence). With V trimmed by 5 bases and J by 0 bases, 5 bases remained unmatched. CDR3 size: 15 residues. CDR3 loop: CAWGFSGGSTDTQYF. CDR3 bases: TGTGCCTGGGGATTTAGCGGGGGGAGCACAGATACGCAGTATTTT.

The chain employs TRBV7-9 and TRBJ2-7; no definite D call. The germline V gene has CDR1 SEHNR and CDR2 FQNEAQ (reference sequence). The CDR3 is 13 residues long. The germline V and J ends were trimmed by 1 base and 7 bases, with 11 bases remaining between them. CDR3 sequence: CASSLDVLGEQYF. The CDR3, as DNA: TGTGCCAGCAGCTTAGACGTTCTGGGGGAGCAGTACTTC. Filled out from reference TRBV7-9 and TRBJ2-7, the complete variable domain reads DTGVSQNPRHKITKRGQNVTFRCDPISEHNRLYWYRQTLGQGPEFLTYFQNEAQLEKSRLLSDRFSAERPKGSFSTLEIQRTEQGDSAMYLCASSLDVLGEQYFGPGTRLTVT.

The chain carries TRBV3-1 and TRBJ2-7; the match to TRBD2 covers 13 bases. V gave up 0 bases and J gave up 5 bases; unmatched junction bases: 10. The germline V gene encodes CDR1 LGHDT and CDR2 YNNKEL (reference sequence). This CDR3 comprises 18 residues. The CDR3 spells CASSQDPGLAGSSDEQYF. Written as DNA, the CDR3 is TGTGCCAGCAGCCAAGACCCGGGACTAGCGGGGTCCTCTGACGAGCAGTACTTC.

In DNA, the CDR3 is TGTGCCAGCAGTTTAGGGGCCAACAGGGGTCCGTACTTC. It translates to CASSLGANRGPYF. The V gene is TRBV12-3 or TRBV12-4, the J gene TRBJ2-7, with TRBD1 matching 7 bases. Trimming took 1 base from V and 12 from J; bases not matched to a gene: 9. The CDR3 has 13 amino acids.

This clonotype was seen just once. In nucleotides, the CDR3 is TGCGCCAGCAGTGAGGTCTCAAACTATGGCTACACCTTC. It codes for CASSEVSNYGYTF. The chain carries TRBV10-2 and TRBJ1-2; D is ambiguous. Trimming left V 2 bases short and J 2 bases short, with 6 bases between. CDR1 and CDR2 from the germline V gene are WSHSY and SAAADI. This CDR3 contains 13 residues.

The V and J genes are TRBV20-1 and TRBJ1-1, with D perhaps TRBD1 (5 bases). CDR1 DFQATT and CDR2 SNEGSKA come from the germline V gene (reference sequence). The CDR3 spans 16 residues. V shed 3 bases and J shed 5 bases, with 22 bases lying between them. CDR3 nucleotides: TGCAGTGCTAGCCCAAACCCCGGGACCTTGAGGACTGAAGCTTTCTTT. Residues: CSASPNPGTLRTEAFF.

The genes are TRBV29-1 and TRBJ2-4; possible D gene TRBD2, 6 bases. CDR1 and CDR2 (germline): SQVTM, ANQGSEA. This CDR3 has 15 residues. Trimming stripped 4 bases from V and 9 bases from J, with 22 bases between. CDR3 in amino acids: CSVGHRDSVRGIQYF. Written as DNA, the CDR3 is TGCAGCGTTGGACACCGGGACTCAGTAAGGGGCATTCAGTACTTC.

The rearrangement uses TRBV20-1 and TRBJ2-3, with D possibly matching TRBD1 (6 bases). The CDR3 sequence is 8 residues long. Trimming stripped 5 bases from V and 12 bases from J, with 6 bases between. The germline gives CDR1 DFQATT, CDR2 SNEGSKA (reference sequence). Here the CDR3 reads CSAGGQYF. CDR3 nucleotides: TGCAGTGCTGGGGGCCAGTATTTT.

The chain has TRBV7-9 and TRBJ1-6; 9 bases fit TRBD1. CDR1 is SEHNR and CDR2 is FQNEAQ in the germline V gene (reference sequence). This CDR3 spans 12 amino acids. V was pared by 8 bases and J by 7 bases, with 0 bases of the junction left unmatched. The CDR3 coding sequence is TGTGCCAGCGGACAGGGGAATTCACCCCTCCACTTT. Encoded protein: CASGQGNSPLHF.

The rearrangement joins TRBV4-2 to TRBJ2-1; 9 bases fit TRBD1. CDR1 is LGHNA, CDR2 YNFKEQ, per germline. The CDR3 consists of 16 residues. The V and J ends lost 1 base and 3 bases, in that order; junction bases with no gene match: 4. DNA for the CDR3: TGTGCCAGCAGCCAAGGGAAGGACAGGGGCTACAATGAGCAGTTCTTC. Translation: CASSQGKDRGYNEQFF.

The chain is built from TRBV7-9 and TRBJ2-6; possible D gene TRBD2, 5 bases. This CDR3 comprises 15 residues. Germline-derived CDR1 and CDR2 are SEHNR and FQNEAQ (reference sequence). V was clipped by 5 bases and J by 2 bases, with 10 bases between them. The CDR3 DNA follows: TGTGCCAGCAGCACCGAGAGGGCTGGGGCCAACGTCCTGACTTTC. Its protein product is CASSTERAGANVLTF.

The chain combines TRBV7-3 with TRBJ2-1; 8 bases map to TRBD2. V was clipped by 6 bases and J by 1 base; unmatched bases: 8. The CDR3 extends over 16 amino acids. Germline V gene sequence: CDR1 SGHTA, CDR2 FQGTGA. CDR3 region: CASSSGGGRSYNEQFF. CDR3 sequence (DNA): TGTGCCAGCAGTTCAGGCGGGGGGAGGTCCTACAATGAGCAGTTCTTC.

V and J are TRBV12-3 or TRBV12-4 and TRBJ2-5, with D possibly being TRBD2 (5 bases). V was pared by 4 bases and J by 5 bases, with 11 bases between. The CDR3 spans 13 residues. CDR3 residues: CASSSLSGETQYF. The DNA for the CDR3 is TGTGCCAGCAGTTCCCTTTCGGGGGAGACCCAGTACTTC.

Here the CDR3 reads CASSLTHRGANYGYTF. The CDR3 coding sequence is TGTGCCAGCAGCCTCACGCACAGGGGTGCGAACTATGGCTACACCTTC. The chain joins TRBV3-1 to TRBJ1-2; 7 bases map to TRBD1. The CDR3 extends over 16 amino acids. V shed 4 bases and J 2 bases; nucleotides not matched to a gene: 10. Germline V gives CDR1 LGHDT, CDR2 YNNKEL (reference sequence).

This clonotype was counted once. The rearrangement uses TRBV12-5 and TRBJ1-1; no firm D call. V was pared by 7 bases and J by 1 base, with 13 bases between. This CDR3 contains 14 residues. Germline V lookup: CDR1 LGHNT, CDR2 FRNRAP. The CDR3 protein is CASAPIERNTEAFF. The CDR3 DNA follows: TGTGCTAGTGCCCCTATCGAGAGGAACACTGAAGCTTTCTTT.

The V and J genes are TRBV6-5 and TRBJ2-2; 11 bases fit TRBD1. This CDR3 has 19 amino acids. V was pared by 2 bases and J by 6 bases, with 14 bases of the junction left unmatched. The V gene's germline CDR1 is MNHEY and CDR2 SVGAGI. CDR3 sequence: CASSYRTIRPGQGAGELFF. DNA for the CDR3: TGTGCCAGCAGTTACCGAACAATAAGACCGGGACAGGGGGCCGGGGAGCTGTTTTTT.

This clonotype was detected once. The chain uses TRBV21-1 and TRBJ2-7; TRBD1, the table's D call, was not compared with the DNA. TRBV21-1 is marked as a pseudogene. The CDR3 contains 14 residues. The CDR3 region has the DNA TGTGCCAGCTGTTCCGGTACCCACCCCTACGAGCAGTACTTC. It yields the protein CASCSGTHPYEQYF.

This clonotype was counted a few times. This rearrangement joins TRBV7-8 to TRBJ2-5; D not certain. CDR3 length: 11 amino acids. Per the germline V gene, CDR1 is SGHVS and CDR2 is FQNEAQ. Trimming removed 4 bases at V and 4 bases at J, with 4 bases between. The CDR3, as DNA: TGTGCCAGCAGCTCGGTAGAGACCCAGTACTTC. This encodes CASSSVETQYF.

The rearrangement links TRBV9 to TRBJ1-6; the match to TRBD1 covers 9 bases. The CDR3 totals 16 residues. Per the germline V gene, CDR1 is SGDLS and CDR2 is YYNGEE. Trimming at V came to 3 bases and at J to 7 bases, leaving 8 bases not matched to a gene. CDR3 amino acids: CASSGRRTGVNSPLHF. The CDR3 nucleotides are TGTGCCAGCAGCGGACGACGGACAGGGGTAAATTCACCCCTCCACTTT.